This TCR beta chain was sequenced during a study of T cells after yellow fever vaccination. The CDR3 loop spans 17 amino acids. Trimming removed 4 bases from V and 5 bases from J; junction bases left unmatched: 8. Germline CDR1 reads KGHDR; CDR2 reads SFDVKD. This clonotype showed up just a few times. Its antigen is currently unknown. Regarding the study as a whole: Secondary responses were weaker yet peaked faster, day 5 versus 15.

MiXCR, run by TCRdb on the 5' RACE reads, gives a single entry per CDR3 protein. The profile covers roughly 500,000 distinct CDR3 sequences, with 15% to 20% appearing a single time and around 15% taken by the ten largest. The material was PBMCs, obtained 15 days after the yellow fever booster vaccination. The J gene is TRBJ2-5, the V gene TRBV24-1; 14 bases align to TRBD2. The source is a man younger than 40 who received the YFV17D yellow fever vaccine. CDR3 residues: CATSDLTSGRAMETQYF. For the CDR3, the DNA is TGTGCCACCAGTGACCTGACTAGCGGGAGGGCCATGGAGACCCAGTACTTC.